A single T cell receptor beta chain is shown here with its context. This specimen belongs to a study of OX40 agonist ivuxolimab in advanced cancers. CDR3 size: 14 residues. Germline CDR1 SGHTS, CDR2 YDEGEE. V shed 0 bases and J shed 0 bases, with 6 bases lying between them. This table comes from immunoSEQ multiplex PCR, and its TCRdb copy is limited to in-frame clones, with some not included. The sample has 60,000 to 85,000 clones; nearly 95% are singletons. The clonotype comes from an adult with an advanced solid tumor such as melanoma, head and neck, liver or kidney cancer. The sample was CD4+ or CD8+ T cells sorted from blood, taken in a trial of the OX40 agonist ivuxolimab. The J gene is TRBJ1-1, the V gene TRBV5-8; the D is unclear. In nucleotides, the CDR3 is TGTGCCAGCAGCTTGGTCGAGATGAACACTGAAGCTTTCTTT. Translating it yields CASSLVEMNTEAFF.